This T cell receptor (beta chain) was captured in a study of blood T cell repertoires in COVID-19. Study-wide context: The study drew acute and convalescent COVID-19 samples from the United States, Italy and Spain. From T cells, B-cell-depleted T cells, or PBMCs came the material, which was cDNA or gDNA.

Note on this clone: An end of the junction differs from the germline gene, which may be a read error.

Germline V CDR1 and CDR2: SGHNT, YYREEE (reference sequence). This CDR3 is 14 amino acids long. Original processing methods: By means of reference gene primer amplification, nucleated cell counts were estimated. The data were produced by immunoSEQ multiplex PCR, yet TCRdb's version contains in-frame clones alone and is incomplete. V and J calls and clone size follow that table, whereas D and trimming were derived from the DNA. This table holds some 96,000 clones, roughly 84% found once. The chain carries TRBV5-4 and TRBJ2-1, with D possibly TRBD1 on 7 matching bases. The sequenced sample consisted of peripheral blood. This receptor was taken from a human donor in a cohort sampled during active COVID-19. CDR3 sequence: CASTRGDSNNEQFF. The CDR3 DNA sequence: TGTGCCAGCACCAGGGGGGACTCCAACAATGAGCAGTTCTTC. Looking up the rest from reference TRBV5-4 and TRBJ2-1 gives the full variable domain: ETGVTQSPTHLIKTRGQQVTLRCSSQSGHNTVSWYQQALGQGPQFIFQYYREEENGRGNFPPRFSGLQFPNYSSELNVNALELDDSALYLCASTRGDSNNEQFFGPGTRLTVL.